Given below is one T cell receptor beta chain in context. The protocol was immunoSEQ multiplex PCR, while the TCRdb copy is restricted to in-frame clones and leaves out a portion. This sample carries around 86,000 clones, about 88% of them seen once, and the ten largest clones take 0.3% to 0.45%. These data belong to a study of OX40 agonist ivuxolimab in advanced cancers. CDR3 length: 13 amino acids. Per the germline V gene, CDR1 is SNHLY and CDR2 is FYNNEI. V shed 4 bases and J shed 8 bases, with 14 bases lying between them. The rearrangement joins TRBV2 to TRBJ1-2; a weak D match, TRBD1 (6 bases). The sequencing here drew on CD4+ or CD8+ T cells sorted from blood, taken in a trial of the OX40 agonist ivuxolimab. This TCR came from an adult with an advanced solid tumor such as melanoma, head and neck, liver or kidney cancer. Written as DNA, the CDR3 is TGTGCCAGCAGTGTACAGGGCACGGGGGGCTACACCTTC. Its translation: CASSVQGTGGYTF.